This T cell receptor beta chain was retrieved from a study of vaccination effects on CD4 cells after COVID-19. Pools of viral peptides were used by the ViraFEST assay to expand antigen-specific CD4+ T cells ahead of sequencing. Following culture for roughly 10 days, CD4+ T cells were isolated. Vaccine recipients, nucleocapsid antibody negative, had no prior SARS-CoV-2 infection. IL-2 medium was substituted for half the medium on days 3 and 7. Profiling relied on immunoSEQ multiplex PCR, and the TCRdb table lists in-frame clones only, not all of them. Among tens of thousands of clones listed, 60% to 85% were seen once. For this clone: Antigen unknown.

V trimming: 6 bases; J trimming: 12 bases; junction bases outside the gene matches: 11. This CDR3 spans 13 amino acids. V usage is TRBV12-3 or TRBV12-4 and J usage is TRBJ2-1, with TRBD1 identical over 7 bases. The source material was CD4+ T cells from PBMCs cultured with SARS-CoV-2 spike peptides, sampled before COVID-19 vaccination. This TCR came from a human donor who received a COVID-19 vaccine. CDR3 amino acids: CASSPTGSRWQFF. CDR3 sequence (DNA): TGTGCCAGCAGCCCGACAGGGTCCAGGTGGCAGTTCTTC.